The 20 T cell receptor beta chains listed next were all sequenced from one sample in a study of cytotoxic CD8 clonotypes in ibrutinib-treated CLL. Clones were sequenced by immunoSEQ multiplex PCR, and TCRdb holds only the in-frame ones, with some missing. The table records 140,000 or so clones, 75% to 85% of them present only once. The input for sequencing was PBMCs, taken after 12 months of ibrutinib treatment. Source of these receptors: a human donor with chronic lymphocytic leukemia.

This clone occurred once. The chain joins TRBV5-1 to TRBJ2-1; D ambiguous. This CDR3 contains 13 residues. Trimming took off 4 bases at V and 8 bases at J, with 13 bases between the two ends. Germline CDR1 is SGHRS and CDR2 is YFSETQ. Written as DNA, the CDR3 is TGCGCCAGCAGCCCTAGACGCACACATGAGCAGTTCTTC. Translation gives CASSPRRTHEQFF.

The chain joins TRBV4-3 to TRBJ2-1, with D perhaps TRBD2 (5 bases). The CDR3 sequence is 13 residues long. V was cut by 0 bases and J by 9 bases, with 9 bases left in between. Germline CDR1 LGHNA, CDR2 YSLEER. The CDR3 nucleotides are TGCGCCAGCAGCCAAGATGTGGGGAGTGAGCAGTTCTTC. It is translated as CASSQDVGSEQFF.

This clone showed up just a few times. This chain connects TRBV5-6 to TRBJ2-2; no firm D call. The germline V gene has CDR1 SGHDT and CDR2 YYEEEE. The CDR3 sequence is 14 residues long. Trimming stripped 0 bases from V and 1 base from J, with 4 bases between. DNA of the CDR3: TGTGCCAGCAGCTTGGTACAGAACACCGGGGAGCTGTTTTTT. Its translation is CASSLVQNTGELFF. Based on the CDR3 plus reference TRBV5-6 and TRBJ2-2, the full variable domain is DAGVTQSPTHLIKTRGQQVTLRCSPKSGHDTVSWYQQALGQGPQFIFQYYEEEERQRGNFPDRFSGHQFPNYSSELNVNALLLGDSALYLCASSLVQNTGELFFGEGSRLTVL.

The CDR3 sequence is CASSLRVNSNQPQHF. The CDR3 bases are TGTGCCAGCAGTCTCAGAGTAAATAGCAATCAGCCCCAGCATTTT. V is TRBV28 and J is TRBJ1-5; no firm D call. Germline lookup yields CDR1 MDHEN and CDR2 SYDVKM. The ends were cut back, 5 bases at V and 0 bases at J, with 11 bases in the middle. The CDR3 is 15 residues long.

This clone was recorded only once. The chain uses TRBV2 and TRBJ2-7; D gene unclear. The CDR3 spans 15 residues. Per the germline V gene, CDR1 is SNHLY and CDR2 is FYNNEI. V was cut by 6 bases and J by 2 bases, with 17 bases left in between. CDR3: CASRDAFLEPYEQYF. The CDR3 DNA reads TGTGCCAGCAGGGACGCATTCTTGGAGCCCTACGAGCAGTACTTC.

This clone showed up many times. The junction does not match germline at one end; this may be a read error. The same CDR3 is also encoded by other DNA sequences in this sample. This chain links TRBV5-1 with TRBJ1-5; D gene unclear. The CDR3 is 15 residues long. CDR1 and CDR2 from the germline V gene are SGHRS and YFSETQ. The CDR3 nucleotides read TGTGCCAGCAGCTCCCGTTCTCGGGGCAATCAGCCCCAGCATTTT. It is translated as CASSSRSRGNQPQHF.

The table lists this clone with a count of one. The rearrangement links TRBV28 to TRBJ2-5; D possibly corresponds to TRBD2 (6 bases). The V gene's germline CDR1 is MDHEN and CDR2 SYDVKM. Trimming shortened V by 3 bases and J by 4 bases, and 12 bases separated the two germline ends. This CDR3 comprises 14 residues. The CDR3 spells CASSFPGVGETQYF. The CDR3 coding sequence is TGTGCCAGCAGTTTCCCGGGAGTGGGAGAGACCCAGTACTTC.

The chain employs TRBV6-1 and TRBJ2-3; D gene uncertain. V lost 4 bases, J lost 0 bases, and 17 bases lay in between. Germline values: CDR1 MNHNS, CDR2 SASEGT. The CDR3 totals 17 residues. CDR3 residues: CASSASRVGWSTDTQYF. The CDR3, as DNA: TGTGCCAGCAGTGCCTCTCGGGTAGGATGGAGCACAGATACGCAGTATTTT.

The count of this clone is one. Here the CDR3 DNA reads TGTGCCAGCAGCTTAGTCGGACTAGCAGTCTACGAGCAGTACTTC. Protein sequence: CASSLVGLAVYEQYF. The chain combines TRBV7-2 with TRBJ2-7; 8 bases fit TRBD2. Germline V gene sequence: CDR1 SGHTA, CDR2 FQGNSA. This CDR3 comprises 15 residues. V shed 1 base and J 3 bases; nucleotides not matched to a gene: 5.

This chain uses TRBV14 with TRBJ2-1, with TRBD2 identical over 7 bases. V trimming: 3 bases; J trimming: 7 bases; junction bases outside the gene matches: 27. Germline values: CDR1 SGHDN, CDR2 FVKESK. The CDR3 totals 21 residues. In DNA form, the CDR3 reads TGTGCCAGCAGCCAGCACGGGAGTCCCGGCGAAGCGGCGGGGGTTCGTAATGAGCAGTTCTTC. Residues: CASSQHGSPGEAAGVRNEQFF.

This clone was seen once. This chain joins TRBV28 and TRBJ2-7, with 8 bases lining up with TRBD2. The germline gives CDR1 MDHEN, CDR2 SYDVKM. V trimming: 3 bases; J trimming: 0 bases; junction bases outside the gene matches: 16. This CDR3 spans 19 amino acids. The CDR3 reads CASSFSAHSSGTSSYEQYF. CDR3 nucleotide sequence: TGTGCCAGCAGTTTCTCGGCTCATAGTAGCGGGACTAGCTCCTACGAGCAGTACTTC.

The chain couples TRBV18 to TRBJ1-2; the D is unclear. CDR1 is KGHSH, CDR2 LQKENI, per germline. Deletions cut 3 bases from V and 4 bases from J, with 18 bases between. The CDR3 covers 16 residues. CDR3 coding DNA: TGTGCCAGCTCACCCTTGACGTTTCAGCCGATCTATGGCTACACCTTC. This translates into CASSPLTFQPIYGYTF.

This chain uses TRBV11-2 with TRBJ1-3; D remains unclear. The CDR3 is made up of 15 amino acids. Germline V gene lookup returns CDR1 SGHAT and CDR2 FQNNGV. The germline V and J ends were trimmed by 5 bases and 0 bases, with 11 bases remaining between them. The CDR3 DNA sequence: TGTGCCAGCAGCGCCCGTCTCACCTCTGGAAACACCATATATTTT. This translates into CASSARLTSGNTIYF.

In this sample, this clone turned up a few times. The chain links TRBV2 to TRBJ1-5; weak D call: TRBD1 (5 bases). The germline CDR1 and CDR2 sequences are SNHLY and FYNNEI. Trimming removed 6 bases from V and 4 bases from J, with 19 bases in between. The CDR3 spans 16 residues. In DNA form, the CDR3 reads TGTGCCAGCAGGGACACAGGACCCCTTTCGAATCAGCCCCAGCATTTT. It is translated as CASRDTGPLSNQPQHF.

V usage is TRBV2 and J usage is TRBJ2-3; 7 nucleotides agree with TRBD2. The CDR3 has 14 residues. After removal of 11 bases from V and 4 bases from J, the junction contained 12 bases not matched to a gene. CDR1 and CDR2 from the germline V gene are SNHLY and FYNNEI. The CDR3 region is CAGASGPLADTQYF. The CDR3 bases are TGTGCCGGAGCTAGCGGTCCTTTGGCAGATACGCAGTATTTT.

The J gene is TRBJ2-3, the V gene TRBV4-2, with 10 bases identical to TRBD2. Germline V gene lookup returns CDR1 LGHNA and CDR2 YNFKEQ. This CDR3 spans 16 amino acids. J gave up 1 base and V 0 bases, and 1 base lay outside the gene matches. This CDR3 reads CASSQDLAGGTDTQYF. In DNA, the CDR3 is TGTGCCAGCAGCCAAGATCTAGCGGGAGGCACAGATACGCAGTATTTT.

This chain links TRBV14 with TRBJ2-5; 10 bases are shared with TRBD2. V shed 4 bases, J shed 2 bases, and the junction held 10 bases outside the gene matches. Germline V gene lookup returns CDR1 SGHDN and CDR2 FVKESK. The CDR3 runs 17 residues. The CDR3 bases are TGTGCCAGCAGCCCAGGCCTGCTAGCGGGAGCTCAAGAGACCCAGTACTTC. It codes for CASSPGLLAGAQETQYF.

This clone was seen a handful of times. V is TRBV14 and J is TRBJ2-3; TRBD2 matches at 10 bases. This CDR3 comprises 15 residues. V lost 2 bases to trimming and J lost 2 bases; unmatched junction nucleotides: 1. The germline gives CDR1 SGHDN, CDR2 FVKESK. The CDR3 DNA reads as TGTGCCAGCAGCCAACTAGCGGGAGCCACAGATACGCAGTATTTT. Protein product: CASSQLAGATDTQYF.

As concerns this clone: The same CDR3 can be traced to other DNA sequences in this sample. The chain links TRBV4-3 to TRBJ1-3; 7 bases line up with TRBD1. CDR1 is LGHNA, CDR2 YSLEER, per germline. The CDR3 is made up of 17 amino acids. The ends lost 0 bases at V and 0 bases at J; junction bases unmatched: 5. The CDR3: CASSQDRQGRSGNTIYF. As DNA, the CDR3 is TGCGCCAGCAGCCAAGATCGACAGGGACGCTCTGGAAACACCATATATTTT.

The rearrangement joins TRBV5-1 to TRBJ2-3; D tentatively fits TRBD1 or TRBD2 (5 bases each). Germline CDR1 SGHRS, CDR2 YFSETQ. Trimming removed 4 bases from V and 1 base from J, with 13 bases in between. This CDR3 has 15 residues. CDR3 DNA sequence: TGCGCCAGCAGCCATGGGCAGGGAGGCACAGATACGCAGTATTTT. Protein: CASSHGQGGTDTQYF.